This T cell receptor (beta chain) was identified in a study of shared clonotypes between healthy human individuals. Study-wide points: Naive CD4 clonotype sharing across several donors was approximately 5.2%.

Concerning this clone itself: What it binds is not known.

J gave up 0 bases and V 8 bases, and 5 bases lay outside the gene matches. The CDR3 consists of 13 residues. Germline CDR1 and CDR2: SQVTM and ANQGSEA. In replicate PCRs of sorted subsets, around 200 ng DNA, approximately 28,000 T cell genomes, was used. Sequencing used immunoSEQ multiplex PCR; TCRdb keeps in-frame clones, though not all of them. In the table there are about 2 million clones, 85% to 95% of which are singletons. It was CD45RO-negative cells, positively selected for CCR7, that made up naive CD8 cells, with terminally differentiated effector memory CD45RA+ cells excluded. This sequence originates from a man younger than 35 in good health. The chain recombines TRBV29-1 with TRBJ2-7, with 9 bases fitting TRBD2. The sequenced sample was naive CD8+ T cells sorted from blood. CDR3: CSMRTSDSYEQYF. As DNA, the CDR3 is TGCAGCATGCGGACTAGCGACTCCTACGAGCAGTACTTC.